The present entry profiles one T cell receptor beta chain with its context. In the original analysis: Reference gene primer amplification gave estimated nucleated cell counts. Sequenced by immunoSEQ multiplex PCR; TCRdb stores in-frame clones only, minus some. V, J and clone size are those of that table, while D and trimming were read from the DNA. The sample has 75,000 to 100,000 clones; roughly four fifths are singletons. The data are from a study of blood T cell repertoires in COVID-19. About the research overall: Italy, Spain and the United States were the sources of the convalescent and acute COVID-19 samples.

There are 19 residues in the CDR3. Germline V gene lookup returns CDR1 MNHEY and CDR2 SMNVEV (reference sequence). The V and J ends lost 0 bases and 2 bases, in that order; junction bases with no gene match: 12. This TCR came from a middle-aged man with active or convalescent COVID-19. V is TRBV27 and J is TRBJ1-5, with TRBD1 identical over 8 bases. Sample: peripheral blood. The CDR3 spells CASSLSWTGLKRGNQPQHF. Here the CDR3 DNA reads TGTGCCAGCAGTTTATCATGGACAGGGTTAAAGCGTGGCAATCAGCCCCAGCATTTT.